Shown below are 21 T cell receptor beta chains from a single sample sequenced in a study of persistence of HIV-infected CD4 T cells. The stimulus was an HIV-1 Gag 15-mer peptide pool, about 1 ug/peptide/mL. CD40L-negative CD69-negative CD45RO-high memory CD4+ T cells were sorted as populations depleted of antigen-responding cells. These receptors have no known antigen. The libraries were made with immunoSEQ version 4 in survey mode. The table came from immunoSEQ multiplex PCR; TCRdb's copy has only in-frame clones and leaves some out. This sample has around 60,000 clones, with just under 75% found just once. The specimen comprised CD4+ T cells sorted from PBMCs after approximately 20-hour stimulation, sampled from a patient who received antiretroviral therapy. The receptors come from an adult man with HIV who was CMV-seropositive.

The chain has TRBV29-1 and TRBJ1-3; no clear D gene. Germline CDR1 SQVTM, CDR2 ANQGSEA. V dropped 4 bases and J dropped 3 bases, with 7 bases sitting between them. The CDR3 consists of 12 residues. CDR3 loop: CSVAGSGNTIYF. The CDR3 nucleotides are TGCAGCGTTGCGGGGAGTGGAAACACCATATATTTT.

This chain joins TRBV6-5 and TRBJ2-7; 7 bases agree with TRBD1. Losses at the gene ends were 8 bases for V and 1 base for J; bases not matched to a gene: 5. This CDR3 is 13 amino acids long. The germline V gene encodes CDR1 MNHEY and CDR2 SVGAGI. CDR3: CASSGQASYEQYF. CDR3 in DNA: TGTGCCAGCTCTGGACAGGCTTCCTACGAGCAGTACTTC.

The chain employs TRBV6-2 or TRBV6-3 and TRBJ1-5, with TRBD1 matching 8 bases. The V gene end was trimmed by 6 bases and the J gene end by 2 bases; junction bases not matched to a gene: 9. The CDR3 loop spans 16 amino acids. Germline assignment: CDR1 MNHEY and CDR2 SVGEGT. The CDR3: CASSPKQGAGNQPQHF. Here the CDR3 DNA reads TGTGCCAGCAGCCCTAAGCAGGGGGCCGGCAATCAGCCCCAGCATTTT.

This clone was recorded a few times. The gene calls are TRBV10-1 and TRBJ2-2, with D possibly being TRBD2 (5 bases). V was trimmed by 8 bases and J by 7 bases, leaving 11 bases between them. The CDR3 covers 12 residues. The V gene's germline CDR1 is WNHNN and CDR2 SYGVQD (reference sequence). CDR3: CASEGGVGELFF. CDR3 sequence (DNA): TGCGCCAGCGAAGGAGGAGTCGGGGAGCTGTTTTTT.

The chain recombines TRBV28 with TRBJ2-7, with TRBD1 matching 9 bases. The CDR3 extends over 14 amino acids. With 4 bases clipped from V and 4 bases from J, the junction kept 5 bases outside the gene matches. Germline V gene lookup returns CDR1 MDHEN and CDR2 SYDVKM. In DNA form, the CDR3 reads TGTGCCAGCAGTTCCGGACAGGGGTTATACGAGCAGTACTTC. Encoded protein: CASSSGQGLYEQYF.

The rearrangement uses TRBV2 and TRBJ2-7; 7 nucleotides agree with TRBD2. In germline, CDR1 is SNHLY, CDR2 FYNNEI. The CDR3 runs to 14 residues. J lost 2 bases, V lost 4 bases, and 5 bases had no gene match. The CDR3 nucleotides read TGTGCCAGCAGTGTAAGGGAGGGAACCTACGAGCAGTACTTC. This translates into CASSVREGTYEQYF. The complete variable domain, with remaining parts taken from reference TRBV2 and TRBJ2-7, reads EPEVTQTPSHQVTQMGQEVILRCVPISNHLYFYWYRQILGQKVEFLVSFYNNEISEKSEIFDDQFSVERPDGSNFTLKIRSTKLEDSAMYFCASSVREGTYEQYFGPGTRLTVT.

V gene TRBV7-8 combines with J gene TRBJ2-7; D call uncertain. This CDR3 spans 14 amino acids. From germline, CDR1 is SGHVS and CDR2 FQNEAQ. V was trimmed by 4 bases and J by 3 bases, leaving 13 bases between them. CDR3 DNA sequence: TGTGCCAGCAGCTCAACCTTGGACCACTACGAGCAGTACTTC. It translates to CASSSTLDHYEQYF.

This clone has more than one count but fewer than ten. The chain uses TRBV6-5 and TRBJ1-5; D remains ambiguous. Germline CDR1 reads MNHEY; CDR2 reads SVGAGI. This CDR3 contains 13 residues. The V gene lost 2 bases and the J gene lost 4 bases, with 6 bases spanning the gap. CDR3 in amino acids: CASSYSTNQPQHF. CDR3 in DNA: TGTGCCAGCAGTTACAGTACTAATCAGCCCCAGCATTTT.

The rearrangement links TRBV3-1 (or the pseudogene TRBV3-2) to TRBJ2-5, with D perhaps TRBD2 (6 bases). Between the trimmed V and J ends, which lost 2 bases and 3 bases, there was a span of 31 bases. Germline V gene sequence: CDR1 LGHDT, CDR2 YNNKEL (reference sequence). The CDR3 totals 21 residues. The CDR3 loop reads CASSQPQGLWGPGREKETQYF. The CDR3 nucleotides read TGTGCCAGCAGCCAACCCCAAGGGCTGTGGGGCCCCGGCCGGGAGAAAGAGACCCAGTACTTC.

J is TRBJ2-3 and V is TRBV18; 9 positions match TRBD2. This CDR3 contains 15 residues. V shed 3 bases and J 2 bases; nucleotides not matched to a gene: 3. Germline-derived CDR1 and CDR2 are KGHSH and LQKENI. Here the CDR3 DNA reads TGTGCCAGCTCACCTAGCGGGGGCCCCACAGATACGCAGTATTTT. This codes for CASSPSGGPTDTQYF.

This clone was observed once. The chain employs TRBV3-1 (or the pseudogene TRBV3-2) and TRBJ2-3, with 9 bases identical to TRBD2. Germline lookup yields CDR1 LGHDT and CDR2 YNNKEL (reference sequence). CDR3 length: 16 residues. With 3 bases clipped from V and 6 bases from J, the junction kept 10 bases outside the gene matches. The CDR3 DNA reads TGTGCCAGCAGCCAGTCACTAGCGGGCCGGGGGGATACGCAGTATTTT. Its translation: CASSQSLAGRGDTQYF.

The V gene is TRBV10-2, the J gene TRBJ1-1; D may be TRBD1 (6 bases). The CDR3 loop spans 14 amino acids. The germline gives CDR1 WSHSY, CDR2 SAAADI. The V end lost 5 bases, the J end lost 2 bases, and 12 bases lay between the germline ends. The CDR3 DNA sequence: TGCGCCAGCAGTCTACAGGGAGGAAACACTGAAGCTTTCTTT. Amino acid sequence: CASSLQGGNTEAFF.

V is TRBV29-1 and J is TRBJ1-3; D ambiguous. This CDR3 is built from 13 residues. The V end was cut by 4 bases, the J end by 0 bases, with 7 bases between. Germline values: CDR1 SQVTM, CDR2 ANQGSEA. The CDR3, as DNA: TGCAGCGTTGGGGTAGTCTCTGGAAACACCATATATTTT. It translates to CSVGVVSGNTIYF. The full variable domain, rest sourced from reference TRBV29-1 and TRBJ1-3, is SAVISQKPSRDICQRGTSLTIQCQVDSQVTMMFWYRQQPGQSLTLIATANQGSEATYESGFVIDKFPISRPNLTFSTLTVSNMSPEDSSIYLCSVGVVSGNTIYFGEGSWLTVV.

This chain links TRBV2 with TRBJ1-1; D gene uncertain. Germline V gene data show CDR1 as SNHLY and CDR2 as FYNNEI. The CDR3 is made up of 12 amino acids. V dropped 8 bases and J dropped 1 base, with 8 bases sitting between them. DNA of the CDR3: TGTGCCAGCGACACTTCGAACACTGAAGCTTTCTTT. Its protein is CASDTSNTEAFF.

The V call is TRBV2, the J call TRBJ1-2; no clear D gene. This CDR3 has 12 residues. Germline V lookup: CDR1 SNHLY, CDR2 FYNNEI. V lost 2 bases to trimming and J lost 6 bases, with 7 bases between them. CDR3 sequence reads: CASSELSHGYTF. The CDR3 nucleotides read TGTGCCAGCAGTGAATTGAGCCATGGCTACACCTTC.

This chain links TRBV9 with TRBJ1-5; D is uncertain. Trimming stripped 2 bases from V and 5 bases from J, with 8 bases between. The CDR3 is 13 residues long. Germline V lookup: CDR1 SGDLS, CDR2 YYNGEE. The CDR3: CASSVTFDQPQHF. CDR3 DNA: TGTGCCAGCAGCGTGACGTTCGATCAGCCCCAGCATTTT. The full variable domain, in which reference TRBV9 and TRBJ1-5 provide the parts outside the CDR3, is DSGVTQTPKHLITATGQRVTLRCSPRSGDLSVYWYQQSLDQGLQFLIQYYNGEERAKGNILERFSAQQFPDLHSELNLSSLELGDSALYFCASSVTFDQPQHFGDGTRLSIL.

This sequence joins TRBV7-9 and TRBJ2-7; D gene unclear. The V end lost 5 bases, the J end lost 3 bases, and 5 bases lay between the germline ends. Germline assignment: CDR1 SEHNR and CDR2 FQNEAQ (reference sequence). This CDR3 spans 11 amino acids. For the CDR3, the DNA is TGTGCCAGCAGCGAGATCTACGAGCAGTACTTC. Its translation is CASSEIYEQYF.

The rearrangement joins TRBV3-1 (or the pseudogene TRBV3-2) to TRBJ2-7, with D hard to call. The ends were cut back, 2 bases at V and 2 bases at J, with 10 bases in the middle. The length of the CDR3 is 14 residues. From germline, CDR1 is LGHDT and CDR2 YNNKEL (reference sequence). DNA of the CDR3: TGTGCCAGCAGCCAAAACCGGCCACCCTACGAGCAGTACTTC. This translates into CASSQNRPPYEQYF.

This clone occurred once. The chain carries TRBV19 and TRBJ1-5; the D gene is possibly TRBD1 (6 bases). Trimming cost V 8 bases and J 1 base, with 15 bases left between them. There are 15 residues in the CDR3. Germline values: CDR1 LNHDA, CDR2 SQIVND (reference sequence). The CDR3 bases are TGTGCCAGTTCGCAAGGGGGGGGAAGCAATCAGCCCCAGCATTTT. Residues: CASSQGGGSNQPQHF.

V gene TRBV29-1 combines with J gene TRBJ1-1; weak D call: TRBD1 (6 bases). Germline V lookup: CDR1 SQVTM, CDR2 ANQGSEA. This CDR3 is built from 17 residues. The V and J ends lost 4 bases and 0 bases respectively, with 21 bases between them. The CDR3 spells CSVGGRGTLEMNTEAFF. In DNA, the CDR3 is TGCAGCGTTGGGGGGCGGGGAACTTTAGAAATGAACACTGAAGCTTTCTTT. The variable domain in full, completed from reference TRBV29-1 and TRBJ1-1, reads SAVISQKPSRDICQRGTSLTIQCQVDSQVTMMFWYRQQPGQSLTLIATANQGSEATYESGFVIDKFPISRPNLTFSTLTVSNMSPEDSSIYLCSVGGRGTLEMNTEAFFGQGTRLTVV.

The chain carries TRBV15 and TRBJ2-7; tentatively, D is TRBD1 (6 bases). Germline CDR1 LNHNV, CDR2 YYDKDF (reference sequence). V was cut by 5 bases and J by 1 base, with 15 bases left in between. CDR3 length: 15 residues. This CDR3 is CATSLETGVSYEQYF. DNA of the CDR3: TGTGCCACCAGCTTAGAGACAGGCGTGTCCTACGAGCAGTACTTC.